This T cell receptor (beta chain) emerged from a study of cytomegalovirus exposure and HLA in healthy donors. The PCR contained 60 Vbeta and 13 Jbeta primers. Clones were read by immunoSEQ multiplex PCR, and TCRdb kept only the in-frame ones, dropping some. Of 200,000 or so clones listed, 84% are singletons. Study observations and caveats: Presence/absence analysis assumed near-uniform sequencing depth across donors.

Comment on this clone: Its target is not known.

Participants comprised healthy donors of bone marrow. The clonotype originates from a boy younger than 18 in good health and CMV-seronegative. The sequenced material came from PBMCs.

CDR3 DNA: TGCGCCAGCAGCCAAAGGACAGGCCCCTACGAGCAGTACTTC. Translation: CASSQRTGPYEQYF. V usage is TRBV4-3 and J usage is TRBJ2-7, with 7 bases lining up with TRBD1. The CDR3 length is 14 residues. CDR1 is LGHNA and CDR2 is YSLEER in the germline V gene. Trimming cost V 2 bases and J 2 bases; bases outside gene matches: 3.